This T cell receptor (beta chain) appears in the sequencing data of a study of T cells in tuberculosis. V gave up 1 base and J gave up 1 base, with 14 bases separating them. The germline CDR1 and CDR2 sequences are SGHRS and YFSETQ. The CDR3 totals 16 residues. TCRdb's table, derived via immunoSEQ multiplex PCR, lists solely in-frame clones and lacks some. The sample has 20,000 to 25,000 clones; approximately 97% are singletons. Sample: PBMCs. The chain carries TRBV5-1 and TRBJ1-1; D call uncertain. This clonotype was obtained from a donor under 30 with latent tuberculosis or without tuberculosis infection. The CDR3 sequence: CASSLSAGQGNTEAFF. As DNA, the CDR3 is TGCGCCAGCAGCTTGAGTGCGGGCCAAGGGAACACTGAAGCTTTCTTT.